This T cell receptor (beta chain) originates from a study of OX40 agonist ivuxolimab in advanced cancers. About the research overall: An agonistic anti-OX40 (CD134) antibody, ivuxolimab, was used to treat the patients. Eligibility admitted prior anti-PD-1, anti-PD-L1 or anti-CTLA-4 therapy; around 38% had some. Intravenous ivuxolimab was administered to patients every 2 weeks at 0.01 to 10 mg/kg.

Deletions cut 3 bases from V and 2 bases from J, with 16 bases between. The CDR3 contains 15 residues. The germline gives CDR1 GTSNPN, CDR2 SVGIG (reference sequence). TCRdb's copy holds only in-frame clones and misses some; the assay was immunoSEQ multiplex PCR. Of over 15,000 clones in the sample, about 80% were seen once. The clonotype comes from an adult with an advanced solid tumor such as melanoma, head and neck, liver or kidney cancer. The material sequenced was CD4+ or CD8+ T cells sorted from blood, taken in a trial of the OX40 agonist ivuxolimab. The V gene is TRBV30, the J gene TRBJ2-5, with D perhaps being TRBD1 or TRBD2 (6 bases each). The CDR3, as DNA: TGTGCCTGGAGGGGGGGCCTATCGATGCAAGAGACCCAGTACTTC. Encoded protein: CAWRGGLSMQETQYF.